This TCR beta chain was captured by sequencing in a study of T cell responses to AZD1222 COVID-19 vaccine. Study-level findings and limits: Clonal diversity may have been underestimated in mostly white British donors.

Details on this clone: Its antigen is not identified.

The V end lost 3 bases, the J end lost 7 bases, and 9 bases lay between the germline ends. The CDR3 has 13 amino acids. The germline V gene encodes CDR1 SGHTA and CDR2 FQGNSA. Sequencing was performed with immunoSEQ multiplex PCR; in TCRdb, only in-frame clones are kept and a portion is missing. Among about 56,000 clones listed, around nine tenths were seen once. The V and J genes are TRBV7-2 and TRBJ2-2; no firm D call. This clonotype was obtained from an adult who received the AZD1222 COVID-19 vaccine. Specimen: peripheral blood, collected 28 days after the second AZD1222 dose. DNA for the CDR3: TGTGCCAGCAGCTTTGTTATCTACGGGGAGCTGTTTTTT. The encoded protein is CASSFVIYGELFF.